The rows below give T cell receptor beta chains drawn from one sample of a study of CD8+ T cells in alopecia areata. The method was immunoSEQ multiplex PCR; TCRdb's version includes in-frame clones alone and lacks a portion of them. The sample contains about 200,000 clones, around two fifths of which appear only once. This material consisted of CD4+ T cells sorted from blood, taken between weeks 30 and 35, from a patient treated with tofacitinib. Every receptor here comes from a human donor with alopecia areata. Each CDR3 is given with its conserved first and last residue. A D gene is named only where the DNA matches it firmly. Size is stated for part of the rows, as once, few or many counts, or as a class when the clone is expanded.

J	V	D	size	DNA	CDR3
TRBJ2-7	TRBV6-5	-	few	TGTGCCACCACATCGGCAGGGGGGTACTACGAGCAGTACTTC	CATTSAGGYYEQYF
TRBJ1-2	TRBV27	TRBD1	-	TGTGCCAGCAGGAAACCAACAGGGGCCGGCTATGGCTACACCTTC	CASRKPTGAGYGYTF
TRBJ2-2	TRBV6-1	TRBD1	-	TGTGCCCAGCGACAGGGGCCTACCGGGGAGCTGTTTTTT	CAQRQGPTGELFF
TRBJ2-7	TRBV29-1	-	-	TGCAGCGTTGAAGACGAGTTCTACGAGCAGTACTTC	CSVEDEFYEQYF
TRBJ2-7	TRBV9	TRBD2	few	TGTGCCAGCAGCGTAGGGGCGGGAGGGTTCGACGAGCAGTACTTC	CASSVGAGGFDEQYF
TRBJ1-2	TRBV29-1	-	-	TGCAGCGTTGTAAGGGGGAGTAACTATGGCTACACCTTC	CSVVRGSNYGYTF
TRBJ1-1	TRBV4-1	-	-	TGCGCCAGCAGCCAAGATTTGGGACAATTCACCACTGAAGCTTTCTTT	CASSQDLGQFTTEAFF
TRBJ2-2	TRBV19	TRBD1	few	TGTGCCAGTAAGGGACAGACGGCCGGGGAGCTGTTTTTT	CASKGQTAGELFF
TRBJ2-3	TRBV6-1	TRBD2	-	TGTGCCAGCAGGAATAGCGGGGGGGTCACAGATACGCAGTATTTT	CASRNSGGVTDTQYF
TRBJ1-3	TRBV2	TRBD1	-	TGTGCCAGCAGTACGACAGGGTTCTCTGGAAACACCATATATTTT	CASSTTGFSGNTIYF
TRBJ2-4	TRBV4-1	TRBD2	-	TGCGCCAGCAGCCCCGGGACTATATTCTCCAAAAACATTCAGTACTTC	CASSPGTIFSKNIQYF
TRBJ2-3	TRBV7-8	-	-	TGTGCCAGCAGCTTTAGCCGAATCGTATCTGCCACAGATACGCAGTATTTT	CASSFSRIVSATDTQYF
TRBJ1-5	TRBV19	-	medium-sized	TGTGCCAGTAGTCCGGGACCCGGAGGCAATCAGCCCCAGCATTTT	CASSPGPGGNQPQHF
TRBJ1-2	TRBV4-1	-	-	TGCGCCAGCAGCCAAGATGGGGCGGGGGGGCAGCCCGCCCTCTATGGCTACACCTTC	CASSQDGAGGQPALYGYTF
TRBJ2-3	TRBV29-1	-	-	TGCAGCGTTCGGGCGAACACCAACACAGATACGCAGTATTTT	CSVRANTNTDTQYF
TRBJ2-5	TRBV13	TRBD2	-	TGTGCCAGCAGCCAAAGCGGGAGTCGACAAGAGACCCAGTACTTC	CASSQSGSRQETQYF
TRBJ2-5	TRBV7-3	-	-	TGTGCCAGCAGCTTAGGGCAGCAAGAGACCCAGTACTTC	CASSLGQQETQYF
TRBJ2-1	TRBV5-1	-	-	TGCGCCAGCAGCTTGGGGCGCGATGAGCAGTTCTTC	CASSLGRDEQFF
TRBJ1-5	TRBV10-3	-	-	TGTGCCATCTCCGAGGGGATTTCGAGCAATCAGCCCCAGCATTTT	CAISEGISSNQPQHF
TRBJ1-1	TRBV29-1	TRBD1	few	TGCAGCGGTACGCAGGGGGCTCCTGAAGCTTTCTTT	CSGTQGAPEAFF
TRBJ1-4	TRBV6-5	-	-	TGTGCCAGCAGTTCCTCGGGCCTTCATCCTGAAAAACTGTTTTTT	CASSSSGLHPEKLFF
TRBJ2-7	TRBV5-1	-	few	TGCGCCAGCAGCCCGGGGGGCGGTTACGAGCAGTACTTC	CASSPGGGYEQYF
TRBJ1-1	TRBV7-9	-	-	TGTGCCAGCAGCTTAGTGGCCATGCCGCAGACTGAAGCTTTCTTT	CASSLVAMPQTEAFF
TRBJ1-2	TRBV2	-	-	TGTGCCAGCAGTGCCAGGATCAGGGGCGCGAACTATGGCTACACCTTC	CASSARIRGANYGYTF
TRBJ2-1	TRBV5-5	-	-	TGTGCCAGCAGCTACGGGGGGCCGGGGCTGGGGAATGAGCAGTTCTTC	CASSYGGPGLGNEQFF
TRBJ2-5	TRBV7-2	-	-	TGTGCCAGCAGCTTCGGGCAGGGAAAAGAGACCCAGTACTTC	CASSFGQGKETQYF
TRBJ1-2	TRBV9	TRBD1	few	TGTGCCAGCAGCGTAGACGGGACAGGGTGGCGTGGCTACACCTTC	CASSVDGTGWRGYTF
TRBJ1-3	TRBV4-1	-	-	TGCGCCAGCCGCCTAAGAACTAACTCTAGAAACACCATATATTTT	CASRLRTNSRNTIYF
TRBJ2-5	TRBV11-2	-	-	TGTGCCAGCAGCTTAGATTCGGGGGCCTTGACCCAGTACTTC	CASSLDSGALTQYF
TRBJ2-7	TRBV10-3	TRBD1	few	TGTGCCAACGGACAGGCGGCCTACGAGCAGTACTTC	CANGQAAYEQYF
TRBJ2-4	TRBV7-8	TRBD1	few	TGTGCCAGCAGCAAACAGGGGGTGGTCGCCAAAAACATTCAGTACTTC	CASSKQGVVAKNIQYF
TRBJ2-7	TRBV29-1	TRBD2	few	TGCAGCGCAATCTCACTAGCGGGCTTCTACGAGCAGTACTTC	CSAISLAGFYEQYF
TRBJ2-3	TRBV7-6	-	few	TGTGCCAGCAGGGAGGTGGGCACAGATACGCAGTATTTT	CASREVGTDTQYF
TRBJ2-7	TRBV7-9	-	few	TGTGCCAGTGGGACGTATCGATACGAGCAGTACTTC	CASGTYRYEQYF
TRBJ2-4	TRBV6-5	-	few	TGTGCCAGCAGCCAAGGTGACGGGTTCAACATTCAGTACTTC	CASSQGDGFNIQYF
TRBJ1-1	TRBV11-2	TRBD1	-	TGTGCCAGCAGCACCCTGGGACAGAAGAACACTGAAGCTTTCTTT	CASSTLGQKNTEAFF
TRBJ1-1	TRBV20-1	TRBD1	-	TGCAGTGCTAGACGGGACAGGGAAGCTTTCTTT	CSARRDREAFF
TRBJ1-1	TRBV19	-	many	TGTGCCAGTAGTATGGGAAGGGACACTGAAGCTTTCTTT	CASSMGRDTEAFF
TRBJ1-1	TRBV6-6	-	few	TGTGCCAGCAGCCCGGGACCACGAGGGACTGAAGCTTTCTTT	CASSPGPRGTEAFF
TRBJ2-3	TRBV4-1	TRBD2	-	TGCGCCAGCAGCTCCAAGCGGGGGGCTGTGAGTGATACGCAGTATTTT	CASSSKRGAVSDTQYF
TRBJ2-3	TRBV30	TRBD2	once	TGTGCCTGGAGTGCTGCGACTAGCGGTAGCACAGATACGCAGTATTTT	CAWSAATSGSTDTQYF